This TCR beta chain originates from a study of OX40 agonist ivuxolimab in advanced cancers. Study information: Those enrolled were less than 85% male, with a mean age of roughly 60 years and ages from about 20 to 90. Broader study findings: Clonal expansion was seen in CD4+ and CD8+ blood T cells by week 6 at 0.1 to 3.0 mg/kg.

This clone was seen a single time. Its antigen is not known. Some clones are missing from TCRdb's copy, which holds only in-frame ones; the method was immunoSEQ multiplex PCR. Of tens of thousands of clones listed, around 82% are singletons. The CDR3 is made up of 16 amino acids. Germline V gene data show CDR1 as LGHNA and CDR2 as YSLEER. Germline trimming cut 0 bases from V and 2 bases from J; bases unmatched to any gene: 3. Any history of autoimmune disease or systemic immunosuppression disqualified patients. Peripheral blood came from all dose cohorts at three timepoints. The sample was CD4+ or CD8+ T cells sorted from blood, taken in a trial of the OX40 agonist ivuxolimab. The receptor comes from an adult with an advanced solid tumor such as melanoma, head and neck, liver or kidney cancer. V gene TRBV4-3 combines with J gene TRBJ2-1, with 8 bases that match TRBD2. The CDR3 sequence: CASSQELADAYNEQFF. CDR3 in DNA: TGCGCCAGCAGCCAAGAACTAGCGGACGCCTACAATGAGCAGTTCTTC.